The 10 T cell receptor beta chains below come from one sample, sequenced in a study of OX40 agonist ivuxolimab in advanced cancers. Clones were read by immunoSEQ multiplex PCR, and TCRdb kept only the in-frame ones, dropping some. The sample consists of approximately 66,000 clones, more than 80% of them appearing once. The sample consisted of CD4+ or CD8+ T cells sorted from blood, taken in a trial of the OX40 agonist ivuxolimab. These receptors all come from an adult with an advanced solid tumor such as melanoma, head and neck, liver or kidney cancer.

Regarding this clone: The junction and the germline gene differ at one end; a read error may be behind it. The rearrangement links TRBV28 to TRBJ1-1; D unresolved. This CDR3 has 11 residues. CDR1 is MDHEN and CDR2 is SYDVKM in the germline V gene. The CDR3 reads CASTQNAEAFF. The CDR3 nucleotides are TGTGCCAGCACCCAGAACGCTGAAGCTTTCTTT.

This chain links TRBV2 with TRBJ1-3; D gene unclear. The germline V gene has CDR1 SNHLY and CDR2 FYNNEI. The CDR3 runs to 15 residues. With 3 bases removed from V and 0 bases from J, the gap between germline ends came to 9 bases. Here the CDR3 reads CASSDHIHSGNTIYF. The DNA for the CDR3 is TGTGCCAGCAGTGACCACATCCACTCTGGAAACACCATATATTTT.

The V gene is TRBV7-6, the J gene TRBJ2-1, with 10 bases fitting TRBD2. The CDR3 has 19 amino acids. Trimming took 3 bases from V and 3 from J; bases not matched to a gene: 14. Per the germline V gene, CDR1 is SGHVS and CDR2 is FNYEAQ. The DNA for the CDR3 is TGTGCCAGCAGCTTGGATTCCCTAGCGGGGGCCCAGTACTACAATGAGCAGTTCTTC. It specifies CASSLDSLAGAQYYNEQFF. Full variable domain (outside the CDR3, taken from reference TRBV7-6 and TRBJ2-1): GAGVSQSPRYKVTKRGQDVALRCDPISGHVSLYWYRQALGQGPEFLTYFNYEAQQDKSGLPNDRFSAERPEGSISTLTIQRTEQRDSAMYRCASSLDSLAGAQYYNEQFFGPGTRLTVL.

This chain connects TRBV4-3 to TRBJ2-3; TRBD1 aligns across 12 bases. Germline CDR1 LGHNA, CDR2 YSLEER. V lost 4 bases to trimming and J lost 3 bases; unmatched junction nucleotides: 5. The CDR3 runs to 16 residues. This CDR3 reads CASSPGTGGSTDTQYF. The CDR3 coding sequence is TGCGCCAGCAGCCCCGGGACAGGGGGCTCGACAGATACGCAGTATTTT.

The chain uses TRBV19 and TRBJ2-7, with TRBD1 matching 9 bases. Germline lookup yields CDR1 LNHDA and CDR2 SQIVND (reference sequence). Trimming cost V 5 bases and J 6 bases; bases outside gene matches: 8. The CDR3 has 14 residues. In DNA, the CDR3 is TGTGCCAGTAGTCTAGGACAGGGGACGGGCGAGCAGTACTTC. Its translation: CASSLGQGTGEQYF. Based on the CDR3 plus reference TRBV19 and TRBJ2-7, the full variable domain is DGGITQSPKYLFRKEGQNVTLSCEQNLNHDAMYWYRQDPGQGLRLIYYSQIVNDFQKGDIAEGYSVSREKKESFPLTVTSAQKNPTAFYLCASSLGQGTGEQYFGPGTRLTVT.

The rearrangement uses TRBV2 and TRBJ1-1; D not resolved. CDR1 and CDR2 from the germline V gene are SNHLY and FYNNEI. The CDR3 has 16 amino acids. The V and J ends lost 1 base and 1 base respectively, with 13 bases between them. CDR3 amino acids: CASSEVRGPRNTEAFF. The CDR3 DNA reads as TGTGCCAGCAGTGAAGTCAGAGGGCCCCGGAACACTGAAGCTTTCTTT.

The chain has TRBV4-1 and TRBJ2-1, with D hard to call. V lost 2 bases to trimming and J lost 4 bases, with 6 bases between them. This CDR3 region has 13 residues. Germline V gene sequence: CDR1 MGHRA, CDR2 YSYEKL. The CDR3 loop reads CASSQLSYNEQFF. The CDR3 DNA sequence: TGCGCCAGCAGCCAACTCTCGTACAATGAGCAGTTCTTC.

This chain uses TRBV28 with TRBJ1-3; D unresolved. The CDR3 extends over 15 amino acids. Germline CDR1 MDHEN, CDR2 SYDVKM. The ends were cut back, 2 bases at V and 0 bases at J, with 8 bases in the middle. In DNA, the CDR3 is TGTGCCAGCAGTTTAGACCAGAGCTCTGGAAACACCATATATTTT. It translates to CASSLDQSSGNTIYF.

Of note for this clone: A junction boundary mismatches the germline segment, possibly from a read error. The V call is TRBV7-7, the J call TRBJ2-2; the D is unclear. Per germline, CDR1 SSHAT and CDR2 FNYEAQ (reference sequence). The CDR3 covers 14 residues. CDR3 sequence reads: CASSWQANTGELFF. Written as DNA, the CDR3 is TGTGCTAGCAGCTGGCAGGCGAACACCGGGGAGCTGTTTTTT. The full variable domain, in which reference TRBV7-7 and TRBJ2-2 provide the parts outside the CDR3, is GAGVSQSPRYKVTKRGQDVTLRCDPISSHATLYWYQQALGQGPEFLTYFNYEAQPDKSGLPSDRFSAERPEGSISTLTIQRTEQRDSAMYRCASSWQANTGELFFGEGSRLTVL.

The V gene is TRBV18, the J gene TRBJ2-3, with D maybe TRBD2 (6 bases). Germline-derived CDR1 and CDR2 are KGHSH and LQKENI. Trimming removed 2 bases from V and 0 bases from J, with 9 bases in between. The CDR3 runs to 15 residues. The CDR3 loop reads CASSPSGTSTDTQYF. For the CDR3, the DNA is TGTGCCAGCTCACCATCAGGGACTAGCACAGATACGCAGTATTTT.